Listed below are T cell receptor beta chains from one sample, sequenced in a study of post-analysis software for immune sequencing data. TCRdb re-called the PCR reads with MiXCR, one entry per CDR3 protein. The sample contains more than 350,000 distinct CDR3 sequences, about 39% of which appear only once. Sequencing input: blood. The receptors here all came from a girl under 10 years old with multiple sclerosis. The CDR3 runs from the conserved cysteine through the conserved F or W. A D gene is named only where the DNA matches it firmly. Expanded clones are given a class, and other clones once, few, many or no size at all.

d_gene	abundance	v_gene	j_gene	CDR3aa	CDR3nt
TRBD1	-	TRBV25-1	TRBJ2-5	CASRTGRTQYF	TGTGCCAGCAGGACAGGGAGGACCCAGTACTTC
-	few	TRBV7-9	TRBJ2-7	CASSLVTRATSSYEQYF	TGTGCCAGCAGCTTAGTAACGCGAGCGACCAGCTCCTACGAGCAGTACTTC
-	-	TRBV29-1	TRBJ2-1	CSVQRRLSYNEQFF	TGCAGCGTACAACGACGGTTATCCTACAATGAGCAGTTCTTC
-	-	TRBV28	TRBJ2-1	CASSLLLLPNEQFF	TGTGCCAGCAGTTTATTGCTCTTGCCAAATGAGCAGTTCTTC
-	-	TRBV10-3	TRBJ2-7	CAISPVNNYEQYF	TGTGCCATCAGTCCAGTAAACAACTACGAGCAGTACTTC
-	-	TRBV6-6	TRBJ2-1	CASSYLPRAVGDNEQFF	TGTGCCAGCAGTTACCTGCCGAGGGCGGTTGGGGACAATGAGCAGTTCTTC
-	few	TRBV10-3	TRBJ2-7	CAISVGLADYEQYF	TGTGCCATCAGTGTCGGCTTAGCGGACTACGAGCAGTACTTC
TRBD1	-	TRBV6-5	TRBJ2-3	CASSLGQGIATDTQYF	TGTGCCAGCAGCTTGGGACAGGGGATTGCCACAGATACGCAGTATTTT
-	few	TRBV27	TRBJ2-5	CASSPQFGASKETQYF	TGTGCCAGCAGTCCCCAATTTGGGGCGTCCAAAGAGACCCAGTACTTC
-	few	TRBV9	TRBJ2-1	CASSVGGSTSEQFF	TGTGCCAGCAGCGTAGGCGGGTCGACGAGTGAGCAGTTCTTC
TRBD2	few	TRBV6-6	TRBJ2-7	CACGGGHEQYF	TGTGCCTGCGGGGGGGGCCACGAGCAGTACTTC
-	-	TRBV12-3/TRBV12-4	TRBJ2-7	CASRLGSGGEQYF	TGTGCCAGCAGATTAGGGAGTGGAGGTGAGCAGTACTTC
TRBD1	-	TRBV28	TRBJ1-4	CASTHGQGTLTNEKLFF	TGTGCCAGCACCCATGGACAGGGGACCCTAACAAATGAAAAACTGTTTTTT
-	few	TRBV20-1	TRBJ2-3	CSAERGAGTDTQYF	TGCAGTGCCGAAAGAGGGGCTGGCACAGATACGCAGTATTTT
-	-	TRBV20-1	TRBJ2-7	CSIAESVSSYEQYF	TGCAGTATAGCCGAGTCAGTAAGCTCCTACGAGCAGTACTTC
-	few	TRBV7-2	TRBJ2-3	CASIKGGTSTDTQYF	TGTGCCAGCATCAAGGGGGGGACTAGCACAGATACGCAGTATTTT
TRBD2	few	TRBV9	TRBJ2-3	CASSVGDLGGTDTQYF	TGTGCCAGCAGCGTAGGGGACCTGGGAGGGACAGATACGCAGTATTTT
TRBD1	many	TRBV12-3/TRBV12-4	TRBJ1-2	CASTPGQGRGYTF	TGTGCCAGCACCCCGGGACAGGGCAGAGGCTACACCTTC
-	-	TRBV6-6	TRBJ2-3	CASSSTPYETDTQYF	TGTGCCAGCAGTTCGACACCCTACGAGACAGATACGCAGTATTTT
TRBD1	-	TRBV4-3	TRBJ2-7	CASSQLQGAGHEQYF	TGCGCCAGCAGCCAGTTACAGGGGGCGGGTCACGAGCAGTACTTC
-	-	TRBV12-3/TRBV12-4	TRBJ2-1	CASSPETSGDEQFF	TGTGCCAGCAGCCCAGAGACTAGTGGCGATGAGCAGTTCTTC
-	few	TRBV6-1	TRBJ2-1	CAAARYEQFF	TGTGCCGCAGCACGGTATGAGCAGTTCTTC
-	few	TRBV6-2/TRBV6-3	TRBJ1-2	CASSPRRKDGYTF	TGTGCCAGCAGTCCCAGACGGAAGGATGGCTACACCTTC
-	-	TRBV27	TRBJ2-6	CASSYQGPSSGANVLTF	TGTGCCAGCAGTTATCAGGGCCCAAGCTCTGGGGCCAACGTCCTGACTTTC
TRBD2	-	TRBV3-1	TRBJ2-7	CASSQGVAGVNTYEQYF	TGTGCCAGCAGCCAAGGGGTAGCGGGAGTAAACACCTACGAGCAGTACTTC
TRBD2	-	TRBV12-3/TRBV12-4	TRBJ2-1	CASRVGTSGYNEQFF	TGTGCCAGCAGGGTAGGGACTAGCGGGTACAATGAGCAGTTCTTC
-	many	TRBV29-1	TRBJ2-1	CSGKYQEQFF	TGCAGCGGCAAGTATCAGGAGCAGTTCTTC
TRBD2	-	TRBV4-1	TRBJ2-1	CASSPPTSVTYNEQFF	TGCGCCAGCAGCCCACCGACTAGCGTAACCTACAATGAGCAGTTCTTC
-	-	TRBV2	TRBJ2-3	CASSDTQYF	TGTGCCAGTTCAGATACGCAGTATTTT
-	few	TRBV7-9	TRBJ2-6	CASSLRTGTGANVLTF	TGTGCCAGCAGCTTACGTACGGGCACTGGGGCCAACGTCCTGACTTTC
TRBD2	few	TRBV19	TRBJ2-3	CASSTLGLVVADTQYF	TGTGCCAGTAGTACCTTGGGACTAGTGGTCGCAGATACGCAGTATTTT
-	-	TRBV6-6	TRBJ1-6	CASSYLGQRAVGSPLHF	TGTGCCAGCAGTTACCTAGGACAGAGGGCGGTCGGTTCACCCCTCCACTTT
-	-	TRBV21-1	TRBJ2-5	CASSKIPYLEPRETQYF	TGTGCCAGCAGCAAAATTCCTTATCTCGAGCCGAGGGAGACCCAGTACTTC
-	-	TRBV5-1	TRBJ2-1	CASSTGGSCNEQFF	TGCGCCAGCTCGACGGGGGGCTCCTGCAATGAGCAGTTCTTC
-	few	TRBV29-1	TRBJ1-1	CSVLREPMNTEAFF	TGCAGCGTTCTCAGAGAACCCATGAACACTGAAGCTTTCTTT
TRBD1	-	TRBV5-6	TRBJ1-1	CASSFIDREGTEAFF	TGTGCCAGCAGCTTTATAGACAGGGAGGGTACTGAAGCTTTCTTT
-	-	TRBV20-1	TRBJ2-5	CSAKTGETQYF	TGCAGTGCTAAGACGGGAGAGACCCAGTACTTC
-	-	TRBV5-4	TRBJ1-1	CASSILGPDNTEAFF	TGTGCCAGCAGCATATTAGGTCCAGATAACACTGAAGCTTTCTTT
TRBD1	few	TRBV20-1	TRBJ2-4	CSARSPPGQSNIQYF	TGCAGTGCTAGAAGTCCTCCGGGACAGTCAAACATTCAGTACTTC
TRBD1	-	TRBV29-1	TRBJ1-6	CSVEEADRPFSLHF	TGCAGCGTTGAAGAGGCGGACAGGCCGTTTTCCCTCCACTTT
-	-	TRBV7-9	TRBJ2-2	CASTAGGWRRGGELFF	TGTGCCAGCACAGCCGGTGGCTGGCGGCGAGGCGGGGAGCTGTTTTTT
-	few	TRBV6-5	TRBJ2-5	CASSYSASPIIQETQYF	TGTGCCAGCAGTTACTCGGCTAGCCCGATCATTCAAGAGACCCAGTACTTC
-	-	TRBV7-2	TRBJ1-2	CASSPPWPTPGYTF	TGTGCCAGCAGCCCCCCCTGGCCAACCCCTGGCTACACCTTC
TRBD1	-	TRBV12-3/TRBV12-4	TRBJ1-1	CASRSTGANTEAFF	TGTGCCAGCAGAAGCACAGGGGCTAACACTGAAGCTTTCTTT
-	many	TRBV10-2	TRBJ2-1	CASSEIRAKKQFF	TGCGCCAGCAGTGAGATAAGGGCCAAAAAGCAGTTCTTC
TRBD2	-	TRBV5-1	TRBJ2-7	CASSLAGGGRTYEQYF	TGCGCCAGCAGCTTGGCTGGCGGGGGACGAACCTACGAGCAGTACTTC
-	-	TRBV15	TRBJ2-3	CATSSSFLGALGGTDTQYF	TGTGCCACCAGCAGCAGTTTTCTCGGGGCCTTAGGAGGGACAGATACGCAGTATTTT
-	-	TRBV6-6	TRBJ2-7	CASSSSGSGYEQYF	TGTGCCAGCAGTTCCTCCGGGAGCGGGTACGAGCAGTACTTC
-	once	TRBV3-1	TRBJ2-1	CASSQMASNEQFF	TGTGCCAGCAGCCAAATGGCTAGCAATGAGCAGTTCTTC
TRBD2	-	TRBV6-1	TRBJ2-1	CACRGGRASREQFF	TGTGCCTGCCGGGGCGGGAGGGCCTCTCGTGAGCAGTTCTTC
-	-	TRBV11-3	TRBJ2-1	CASSFTLVNEQFF	TGTGCCAGCAGCTTTACCCTGGTAAATGAGCAGTTCTTC
-	-	TRBV5-1	TRBJ2-5	CASSGDQAMKTQYF	TGCGCCAGCAGCGGGGACCAAGCTATGAAGACCCAGTACTTC
-	few	TRBV5-1	TRBJ1-1	CASSLGRGHMNTEAFF	TGCGCCAGCAGCTTGGGGCGGGGGCACATGAACACTGAAGCTTTCTTT
-	-	TRBV5-1	TRBJ2-3	CASSLAWGLTDTQYF	TGCGCCAGCAGCTTGGCATGGGGGTTAACAGATACGCAGTATTTT